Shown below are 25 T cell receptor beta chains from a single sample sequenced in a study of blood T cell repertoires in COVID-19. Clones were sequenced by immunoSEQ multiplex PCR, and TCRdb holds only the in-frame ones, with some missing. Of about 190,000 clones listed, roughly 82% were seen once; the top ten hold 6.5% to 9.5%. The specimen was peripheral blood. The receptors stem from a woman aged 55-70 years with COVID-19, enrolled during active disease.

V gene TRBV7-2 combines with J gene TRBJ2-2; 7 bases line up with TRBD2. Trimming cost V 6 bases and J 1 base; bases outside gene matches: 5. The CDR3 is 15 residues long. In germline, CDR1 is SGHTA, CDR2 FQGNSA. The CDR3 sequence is CASSLQRENTGELFF. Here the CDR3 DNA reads TGTGCCAGCAGTCTTCAGCGGGAGAACACCGGGGAGCTGTTTTTT.

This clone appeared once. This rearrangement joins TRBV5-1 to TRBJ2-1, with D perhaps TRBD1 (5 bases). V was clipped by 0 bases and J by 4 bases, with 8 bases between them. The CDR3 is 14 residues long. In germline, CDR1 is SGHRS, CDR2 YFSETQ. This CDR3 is CASSLGQNYNEQFF. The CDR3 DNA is TGCGCCAGCAGCTTGGGACAGAATTACAATGAGCAGTTCTTC.

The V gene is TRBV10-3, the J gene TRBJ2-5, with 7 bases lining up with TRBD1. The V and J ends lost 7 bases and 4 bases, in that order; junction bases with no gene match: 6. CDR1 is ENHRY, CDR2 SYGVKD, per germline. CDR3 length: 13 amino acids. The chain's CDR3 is CAITTGFGETQYF. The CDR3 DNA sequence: TGTGCCATCACGACAGGGTTCGGAGAGACCCAGTACTTC.

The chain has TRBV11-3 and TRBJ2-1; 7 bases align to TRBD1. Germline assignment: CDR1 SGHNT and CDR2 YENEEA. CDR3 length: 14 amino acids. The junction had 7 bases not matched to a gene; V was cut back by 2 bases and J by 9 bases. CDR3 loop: CASSLSGTVGEQFF. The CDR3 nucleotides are TGTGCCAGCAGCTTATCCGGGACAGTGGGTGAGCAGTTCTTC.

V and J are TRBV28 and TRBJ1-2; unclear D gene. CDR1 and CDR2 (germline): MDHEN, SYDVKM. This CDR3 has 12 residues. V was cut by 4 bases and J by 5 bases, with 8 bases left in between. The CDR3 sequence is CASSSLPYGYTF. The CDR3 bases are TGTGCCAGCAGTTCGCTACCTTATGGCTACACCTTC.

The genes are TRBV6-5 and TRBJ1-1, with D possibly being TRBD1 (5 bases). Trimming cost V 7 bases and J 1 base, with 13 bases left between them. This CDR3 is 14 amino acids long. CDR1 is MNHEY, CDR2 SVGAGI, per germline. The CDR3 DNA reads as TGTGCCAGCATTCAGGGAAGGTGGAACACTGAAGCTTTCTTT. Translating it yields CASIQGRWNTEAFF.

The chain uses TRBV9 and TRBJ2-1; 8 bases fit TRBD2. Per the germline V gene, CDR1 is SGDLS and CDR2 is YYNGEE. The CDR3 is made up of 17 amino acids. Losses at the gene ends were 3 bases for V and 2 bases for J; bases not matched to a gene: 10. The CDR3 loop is CASSARRRGDPYNEQFF. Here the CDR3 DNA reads TGTGCCAGCAGCGCAAGGAGGCGGGGGGATCCCTACAATGAGCAGTTCTTC.

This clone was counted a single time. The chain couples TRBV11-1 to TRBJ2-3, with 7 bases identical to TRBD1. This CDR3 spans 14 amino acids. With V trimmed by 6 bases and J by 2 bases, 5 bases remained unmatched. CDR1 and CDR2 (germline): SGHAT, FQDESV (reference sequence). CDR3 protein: CASSRDRFTDTQYF. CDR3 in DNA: TGTGCCAGCAGTAGGGACAGATTCACAGATACGCAGTATTTT.

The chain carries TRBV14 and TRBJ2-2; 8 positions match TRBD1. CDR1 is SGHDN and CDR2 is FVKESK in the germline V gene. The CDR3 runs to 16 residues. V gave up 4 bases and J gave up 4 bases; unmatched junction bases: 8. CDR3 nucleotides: TGTGCCAGCAGCCTTCGGACAGGGTGGGTCACCGGGGAGCTGTTTTTT. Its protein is CASSLRTGWVTGELFF.

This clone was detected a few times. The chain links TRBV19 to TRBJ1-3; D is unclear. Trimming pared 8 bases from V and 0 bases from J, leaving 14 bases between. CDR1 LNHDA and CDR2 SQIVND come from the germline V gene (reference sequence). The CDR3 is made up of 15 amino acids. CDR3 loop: CASRDTSSSGNTIYF. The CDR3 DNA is TGTGCCAGTCGGGATACTTCGAGCTCTGGAAACACCATATATTTT.

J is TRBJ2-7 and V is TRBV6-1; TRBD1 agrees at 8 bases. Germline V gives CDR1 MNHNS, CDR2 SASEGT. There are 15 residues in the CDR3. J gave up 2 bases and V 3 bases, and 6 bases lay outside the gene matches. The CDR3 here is CASSDVAGGPYEQYF. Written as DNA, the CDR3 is TGTGCCAGCAGTGACGTCGCAGGGGGCCCCTACGAGCAGTACTTC.

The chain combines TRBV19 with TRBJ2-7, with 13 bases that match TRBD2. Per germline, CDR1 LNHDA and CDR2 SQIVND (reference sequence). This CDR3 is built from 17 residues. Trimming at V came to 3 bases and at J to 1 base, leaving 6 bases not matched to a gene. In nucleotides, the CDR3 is TGTGCCAGTAGTATCGGGACTAGCGGGACCGATTCCTACGAGCAGTACTTC. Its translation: CASSIGTSGTDSYEQYF.

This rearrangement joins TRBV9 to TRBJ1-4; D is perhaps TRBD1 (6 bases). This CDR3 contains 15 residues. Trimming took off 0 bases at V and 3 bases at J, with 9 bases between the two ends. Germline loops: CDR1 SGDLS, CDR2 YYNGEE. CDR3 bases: TGTGCCAGCAGCGTAGGGGAGGGGGCTAATGAAAAACTGTTTTTT. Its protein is CASSVGEGANEKLFF.

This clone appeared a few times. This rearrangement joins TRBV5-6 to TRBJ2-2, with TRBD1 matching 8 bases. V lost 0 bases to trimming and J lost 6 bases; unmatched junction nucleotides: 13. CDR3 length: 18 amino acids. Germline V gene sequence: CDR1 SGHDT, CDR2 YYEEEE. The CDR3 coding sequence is TGTGCCAGCAGCTTGGCAAGGCAGGGGGCGCGTTTCTCCGGGGAGCTGTTTTTT. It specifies CASSLARQGARFSGELFF.

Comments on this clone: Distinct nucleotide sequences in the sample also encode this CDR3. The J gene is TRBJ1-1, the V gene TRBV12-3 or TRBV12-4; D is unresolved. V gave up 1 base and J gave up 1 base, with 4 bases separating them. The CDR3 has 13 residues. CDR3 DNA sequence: TGTGCCAGCAGTTTAGGGCCGAACACTGAAGCTTTCTTT. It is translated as CASSLGPNTEAFF.

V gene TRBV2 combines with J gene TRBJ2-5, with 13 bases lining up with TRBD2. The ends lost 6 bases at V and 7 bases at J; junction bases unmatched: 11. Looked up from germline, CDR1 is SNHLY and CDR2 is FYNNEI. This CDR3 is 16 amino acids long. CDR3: CASSPTGLAGLGTQYF. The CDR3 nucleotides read TGTGCCAGCAGCCCCACGGGACTAGCGGGGTTGGGGACCCAGTACTTC.

The CDR3 region has the DNA TGTGCCAGCAGAACAGGGGTAGGACCCCAGCATTTT. Translated: CASRTGVGPQHF. This sequence joins TRBV6-5 and TRBJ1-5, with TRBD1 matching 7 bases. The germline CDR1 and CDR2 sequences are MNHEY and SVGAGI. The CDR3 is made up of 12 amino acids. V trimming: 6 bases; J trimming: 10 bases; junction bases outside the gene matches: 6.

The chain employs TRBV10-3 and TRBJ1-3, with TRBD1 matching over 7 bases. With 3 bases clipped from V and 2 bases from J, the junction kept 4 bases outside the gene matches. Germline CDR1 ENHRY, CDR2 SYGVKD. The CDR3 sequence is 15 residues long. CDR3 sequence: CAISDSDRAGNTIYF. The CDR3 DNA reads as TGTGCCATCAGTGATAGCGACAGGGCTGGAAACACCATATATTTT.

CDR3 sequence: CATSDRGEQPQHF. The DNA for the CDR3 is TGTGCCACCTCGGACAGGGGAGAACAGCCCCAGCATTTT. The V call is TRBV19, the J call TRBJ1-5, with 9 bases that match TRBD1. V shed 10 bases and J 7 bases; nucleotides not matched to a gene: 8. Looked up from germline, CDR1 is LNHDA and CDR2 is SQIVND (reference sequence). This CDR3 region has 13 residues.

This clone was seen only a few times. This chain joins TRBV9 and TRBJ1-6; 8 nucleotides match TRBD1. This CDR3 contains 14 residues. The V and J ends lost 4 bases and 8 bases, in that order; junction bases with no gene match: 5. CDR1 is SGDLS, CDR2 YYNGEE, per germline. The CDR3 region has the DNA TGTGCCAGCAGCCGGACAGGGAGCCATTCACCCCTCCACTTT. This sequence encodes CASSRTGSHSPLHF.

The CDR3 here is CASSQDPGGRGTYNEQFF. CDR3 bases: TGCGCCAGCAGCCAAGACCCAGGAGGGAGAGGGACCTACAATGAGCAGTTCTTC. The chain recombines TRBV4-1 with TRBJ2-1; perhaps TRBD2 as D (6 bases). Trimming stripped 0 bases from V and 2 bases from J, with 17 bases between. The V gene's germline CDR1 is MGHRA and CDR2 YSYEKL. This CDR3 comprises 18 residues.

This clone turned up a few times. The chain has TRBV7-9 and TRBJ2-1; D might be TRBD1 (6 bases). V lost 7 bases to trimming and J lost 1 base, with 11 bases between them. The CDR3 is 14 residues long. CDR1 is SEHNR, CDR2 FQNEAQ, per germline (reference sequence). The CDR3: CASTSRGSYNEQFF. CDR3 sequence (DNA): TGTGCCAGCACCTCCAGGGGTTCCTACAATGAGCAGTTCTTC.

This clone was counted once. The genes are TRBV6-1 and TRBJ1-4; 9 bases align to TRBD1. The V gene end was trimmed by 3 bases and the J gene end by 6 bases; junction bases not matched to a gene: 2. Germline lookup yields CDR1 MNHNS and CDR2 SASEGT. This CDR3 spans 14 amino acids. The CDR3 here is CASSDGTGYEKLFF. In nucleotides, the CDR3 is TGTGCCAGCAGTGATGGGACAGGGTATGAAAAACTGTTTTTT.

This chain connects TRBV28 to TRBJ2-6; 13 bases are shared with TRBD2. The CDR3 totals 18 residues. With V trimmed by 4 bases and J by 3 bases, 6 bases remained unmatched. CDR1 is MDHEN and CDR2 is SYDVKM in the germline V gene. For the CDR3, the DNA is TGTGCCAGCAGTTCAACTAGCGGGGGGGAGGTTGGGGCCAACGTCCTGACTTTC. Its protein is CASSSTSGGEVGANVLTF.

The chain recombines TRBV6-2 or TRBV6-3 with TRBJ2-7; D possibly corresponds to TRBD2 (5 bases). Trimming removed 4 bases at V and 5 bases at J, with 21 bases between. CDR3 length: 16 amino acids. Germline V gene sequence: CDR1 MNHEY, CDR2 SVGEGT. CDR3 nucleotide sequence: TGTGCCAGCAGTTTCCCCTCCCGGGGAGCCTACCACGAGCAGTACTTC. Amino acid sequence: CASSFPSRGAYHEQYF.